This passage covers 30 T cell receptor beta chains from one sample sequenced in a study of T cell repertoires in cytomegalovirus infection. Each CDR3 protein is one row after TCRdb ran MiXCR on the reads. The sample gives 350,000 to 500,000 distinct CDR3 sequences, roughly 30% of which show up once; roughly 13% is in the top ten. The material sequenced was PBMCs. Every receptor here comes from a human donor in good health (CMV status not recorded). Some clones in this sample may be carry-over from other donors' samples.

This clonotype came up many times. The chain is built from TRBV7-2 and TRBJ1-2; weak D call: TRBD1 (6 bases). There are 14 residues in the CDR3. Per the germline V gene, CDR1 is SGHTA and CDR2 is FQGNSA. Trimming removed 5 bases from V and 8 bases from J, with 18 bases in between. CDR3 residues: CASSLKGGGGGYTF. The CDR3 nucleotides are TGTGCCAGCAGCCTAAAAGGGGGGGGGGGAGGCTACACCTTC.

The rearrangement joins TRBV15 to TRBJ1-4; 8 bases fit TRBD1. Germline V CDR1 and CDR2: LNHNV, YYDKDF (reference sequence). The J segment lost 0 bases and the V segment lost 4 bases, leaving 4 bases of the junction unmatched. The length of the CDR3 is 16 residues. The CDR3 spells CATSTGQGATNEKLFF. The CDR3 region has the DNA TGTGCCACCAGCACTGGACAGGGAGCAACTAATGAAAAACTGTTTTTT.

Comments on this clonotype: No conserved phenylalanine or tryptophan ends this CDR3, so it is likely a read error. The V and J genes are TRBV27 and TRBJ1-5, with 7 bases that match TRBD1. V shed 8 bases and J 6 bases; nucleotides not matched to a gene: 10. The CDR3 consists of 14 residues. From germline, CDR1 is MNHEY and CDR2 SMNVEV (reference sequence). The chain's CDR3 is CASAASTGSQPQHL. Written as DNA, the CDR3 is TGTGCCAGCGCAGCCTCGACAGGGAGTCAGCCCCAGCATTTG.

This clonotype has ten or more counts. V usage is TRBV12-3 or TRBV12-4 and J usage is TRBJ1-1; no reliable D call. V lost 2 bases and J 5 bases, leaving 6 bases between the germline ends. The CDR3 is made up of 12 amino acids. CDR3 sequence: CASSLSGTEAFF. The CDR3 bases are TGTGCCAGCAGTTTATCGGGTACTGAAGCTTTCTTT.

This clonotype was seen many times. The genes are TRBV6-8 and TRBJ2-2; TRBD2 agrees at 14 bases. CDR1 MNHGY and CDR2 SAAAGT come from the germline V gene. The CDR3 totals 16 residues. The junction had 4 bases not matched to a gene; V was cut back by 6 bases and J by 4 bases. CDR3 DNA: TGTGCCAGCAGGGCCGGACTAGCGGGGGGCACCGGGGAGCTGTTTTTT. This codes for CASRAGLAGGTGELFF.

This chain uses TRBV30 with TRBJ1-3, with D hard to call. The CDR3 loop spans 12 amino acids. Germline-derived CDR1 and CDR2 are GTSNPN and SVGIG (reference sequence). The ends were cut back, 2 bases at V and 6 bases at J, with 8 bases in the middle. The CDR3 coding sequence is TGTGCCTGGAGTCCTCCTGAAAACACCATATATTTT. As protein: CAWSPPENTIYF.

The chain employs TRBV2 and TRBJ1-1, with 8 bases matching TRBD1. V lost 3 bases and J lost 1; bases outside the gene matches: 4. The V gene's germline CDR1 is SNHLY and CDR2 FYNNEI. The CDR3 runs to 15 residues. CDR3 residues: CASSDGQGRNTEAFF. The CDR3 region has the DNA TGTGCCAGCAGTGACGGACAGGGAAGGAACACTGAAGCTTTCTTT.

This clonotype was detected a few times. CDR3 DNA sequence: TGTGCCAGCAGCCCCTGGGGTGGGGCGCAGCCCCAGCATTTT. It translates to CASSPWGGAQPQHF. This chain joins TRBV28 and TRBJ1-5; D is possibly TRBD1 (5 bases). Trimming took off 6 bases at V and 7 bases at J, with 16 bases between the two ends. This CDR3 spans 14 amino acids. Germline CDR1 MDHEN, CDR2 SYDVKM.

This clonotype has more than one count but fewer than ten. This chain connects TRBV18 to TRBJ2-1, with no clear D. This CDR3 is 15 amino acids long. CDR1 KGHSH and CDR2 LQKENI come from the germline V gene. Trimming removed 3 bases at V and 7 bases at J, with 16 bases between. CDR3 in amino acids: CASSPVGSPQNEQFF. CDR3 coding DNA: TGTGCCAGCTCACCCGTGGGATCGCCTCAGAATGAGCAGTTCTTC.

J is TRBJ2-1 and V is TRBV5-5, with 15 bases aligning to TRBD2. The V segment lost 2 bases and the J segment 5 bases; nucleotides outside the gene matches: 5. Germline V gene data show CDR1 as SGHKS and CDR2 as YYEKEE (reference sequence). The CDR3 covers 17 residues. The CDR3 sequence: CASSLGLAGGMDNEQFF. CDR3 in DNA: TGTGCCAGCAGCTTAGGACTAGCGGGGGGGATGGACAATGAGCAGTTCTTC.

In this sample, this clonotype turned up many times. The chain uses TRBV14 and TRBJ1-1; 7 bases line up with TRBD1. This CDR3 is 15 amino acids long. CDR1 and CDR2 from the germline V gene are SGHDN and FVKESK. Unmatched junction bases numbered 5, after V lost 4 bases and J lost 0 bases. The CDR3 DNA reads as TGTGCCAGCAGCCTTCGGACAGGTATGAACACTGAAGCTTTCTTT. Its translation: CASSLRTGMNTEAFF.

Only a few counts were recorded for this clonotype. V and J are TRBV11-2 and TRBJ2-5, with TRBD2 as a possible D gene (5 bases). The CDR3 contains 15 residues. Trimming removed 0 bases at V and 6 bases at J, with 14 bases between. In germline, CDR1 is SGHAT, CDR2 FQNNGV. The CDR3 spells CASSLEVSDRKTQYF. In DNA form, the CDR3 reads TGTGCCAGCAGCTTAGAGGTTAGCGATAGGAAGACCCAGTACTTC.

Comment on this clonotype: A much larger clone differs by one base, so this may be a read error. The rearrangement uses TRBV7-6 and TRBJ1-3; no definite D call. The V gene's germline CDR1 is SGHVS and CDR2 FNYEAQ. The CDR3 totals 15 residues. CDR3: CVSSKREASGNTIYF. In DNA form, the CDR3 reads TGTGTCAGCAGCAAAAGGGAAGCCTCTGGAAACACCATATATTTT.

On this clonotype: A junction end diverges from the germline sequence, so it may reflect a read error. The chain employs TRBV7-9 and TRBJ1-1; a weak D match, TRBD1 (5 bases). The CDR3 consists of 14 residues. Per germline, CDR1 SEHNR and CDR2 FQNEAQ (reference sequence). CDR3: CASRDRLIDTEALF. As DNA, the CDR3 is TGTGCCAGCAGAGACAGACTCATTGACACTGAAGCTTTATTT. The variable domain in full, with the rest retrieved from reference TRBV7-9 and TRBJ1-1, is DTGVSQNPRHKITKRGQNVTFRCDPISEHNRLYWYRQTLGQGPEFLTYFQNEAQLEKSRLLSDRFSAERPKGSFSTLEIQRTEQGDSAMYLCASRDRLIDTEALFGQGTRLTVV.

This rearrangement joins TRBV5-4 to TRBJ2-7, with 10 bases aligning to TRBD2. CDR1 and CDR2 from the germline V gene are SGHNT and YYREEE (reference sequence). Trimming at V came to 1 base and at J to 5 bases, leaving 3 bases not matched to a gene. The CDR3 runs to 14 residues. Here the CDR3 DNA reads TGTGCCAGCAGCTTGTCTAGCGGGGGTGACGAGCAGTACTTC. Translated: CASSLSSGGDEQYF.

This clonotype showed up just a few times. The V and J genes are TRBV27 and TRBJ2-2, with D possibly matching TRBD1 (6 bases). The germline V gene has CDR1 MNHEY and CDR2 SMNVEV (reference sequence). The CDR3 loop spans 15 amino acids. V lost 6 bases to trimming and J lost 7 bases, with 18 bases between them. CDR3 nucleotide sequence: TGTGCCAGCAGGCCAACGAACATACAGGGCGGGGAGCTGTTTTTT. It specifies CASRPTNIQGGELFF.

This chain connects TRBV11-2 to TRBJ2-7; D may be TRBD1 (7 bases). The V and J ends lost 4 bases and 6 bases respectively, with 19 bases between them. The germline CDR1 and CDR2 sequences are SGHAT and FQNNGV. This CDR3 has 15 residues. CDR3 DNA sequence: TGTGCCAGCAGCTCTAACAGGGGTGCGCGGGGCGAGCAGTACTTC. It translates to CASSSNRGARGEQYF.

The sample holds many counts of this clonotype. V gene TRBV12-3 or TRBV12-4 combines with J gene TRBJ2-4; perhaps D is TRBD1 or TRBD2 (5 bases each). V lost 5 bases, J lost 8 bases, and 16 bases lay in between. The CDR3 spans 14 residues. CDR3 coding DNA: TGTGCCAGCAGTCCGGGACGACCCTTCCACATTCAGTACTTC. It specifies CASSPGRPFHIQYF.

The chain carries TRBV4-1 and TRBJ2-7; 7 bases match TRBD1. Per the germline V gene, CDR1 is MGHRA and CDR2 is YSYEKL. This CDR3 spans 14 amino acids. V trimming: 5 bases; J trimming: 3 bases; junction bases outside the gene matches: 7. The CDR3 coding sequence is TGCGCCAGCAGCTCTTCGGACAGGTACTACGAGCAGTACTTC. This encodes CASSSSDRYYEQYF.

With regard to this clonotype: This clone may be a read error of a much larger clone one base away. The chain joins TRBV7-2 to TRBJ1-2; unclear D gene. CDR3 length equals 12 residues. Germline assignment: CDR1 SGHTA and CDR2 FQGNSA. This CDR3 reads CASSPSSYVYTF. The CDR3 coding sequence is TGTGCCAGCAGCCCATCTTCCTATGTCTACACCTTC.

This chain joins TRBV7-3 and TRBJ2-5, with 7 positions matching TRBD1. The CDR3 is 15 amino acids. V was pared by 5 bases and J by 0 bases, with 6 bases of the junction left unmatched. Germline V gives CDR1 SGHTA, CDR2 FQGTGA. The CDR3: CASSPTGTNQETQYF. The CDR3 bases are TGTGCCAGCAGCCCGACAGGGACCAACCAAGAGACCCAGTACTTC.

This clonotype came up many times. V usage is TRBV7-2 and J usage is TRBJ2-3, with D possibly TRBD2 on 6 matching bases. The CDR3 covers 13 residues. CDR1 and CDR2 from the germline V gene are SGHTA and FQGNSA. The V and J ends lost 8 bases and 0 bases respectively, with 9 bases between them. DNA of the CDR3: TGTGCCAGCGGGGGGTATAGCACAGATACGCAGTATTTT. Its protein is CASGGYSTDTQYF.

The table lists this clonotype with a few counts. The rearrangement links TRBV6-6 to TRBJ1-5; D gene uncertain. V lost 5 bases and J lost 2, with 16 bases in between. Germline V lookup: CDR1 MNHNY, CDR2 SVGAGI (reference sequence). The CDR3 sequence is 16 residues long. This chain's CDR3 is CASSITPSGGNQPQHF. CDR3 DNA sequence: TGTGCCAGCAGTATAACACCCTCCGGGGGCAATCAGCCCCAGCATTTT.

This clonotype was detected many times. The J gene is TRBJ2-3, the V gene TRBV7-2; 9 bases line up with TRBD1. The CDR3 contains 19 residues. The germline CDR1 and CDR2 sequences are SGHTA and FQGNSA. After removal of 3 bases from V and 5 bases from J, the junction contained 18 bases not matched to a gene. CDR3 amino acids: CASSFSNPLGTGYKDTQYF. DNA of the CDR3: TGTGCCAGCAGCTTCTCAAACCCTCTTGGGACAGGGTATAAAGATACGCAGTATTTT.

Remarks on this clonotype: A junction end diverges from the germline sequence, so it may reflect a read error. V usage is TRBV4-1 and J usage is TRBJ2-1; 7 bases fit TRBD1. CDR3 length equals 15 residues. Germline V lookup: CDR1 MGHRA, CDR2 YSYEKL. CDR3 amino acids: CSSSLDRDSWDEQFF. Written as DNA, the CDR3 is TGCTCCAGCAGCCTGGACCGGGACAGCTGGGATGAGCAGTTCTTC.

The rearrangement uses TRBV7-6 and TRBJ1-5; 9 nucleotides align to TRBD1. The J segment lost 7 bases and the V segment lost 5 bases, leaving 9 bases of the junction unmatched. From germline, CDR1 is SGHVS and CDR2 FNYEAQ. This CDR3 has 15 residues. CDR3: CASSPGTGSTQPQHF. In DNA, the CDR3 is TGTGCCAGCAGCCCGGGGACAGGGTCGACGCAGCCCCAGCATTTT. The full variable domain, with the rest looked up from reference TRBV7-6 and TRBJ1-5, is GAGVSQSPRYKVTKRGQDVALRCDPISGHVSLYWYRQALGQGPEFLTYFNYEAQQDKSGLPNDRFSAERPEGSISTLTIQRTEQRDSAMYRCASSPGTGSTQPQHFGDGTRLSIL.

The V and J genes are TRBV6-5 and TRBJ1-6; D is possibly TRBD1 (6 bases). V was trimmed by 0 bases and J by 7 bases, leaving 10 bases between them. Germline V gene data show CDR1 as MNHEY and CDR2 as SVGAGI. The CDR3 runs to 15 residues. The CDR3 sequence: CASSYSIGGNSPLHF. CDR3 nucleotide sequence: TGTGCCAGCAGTTACTCGATAGGGGGAAATTCACCCCTCCACTTT.

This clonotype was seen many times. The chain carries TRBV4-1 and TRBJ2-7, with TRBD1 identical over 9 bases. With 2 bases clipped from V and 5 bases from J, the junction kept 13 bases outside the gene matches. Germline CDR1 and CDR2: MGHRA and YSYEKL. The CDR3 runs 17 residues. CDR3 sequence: CASSQLSIGGQGHEQYF. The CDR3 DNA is TGCGCCAGCAGCCAACTATCTATCGGGGGACAGGGTCACGAGCAGTACTTC.

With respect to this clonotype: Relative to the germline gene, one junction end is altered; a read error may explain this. The CDR3 DNA follows: TGTGCAAGTAGTAGGGCGAACACTGAATCTTTCTTT. It specifies CASSRANTESFF. This chain uses TRBV19 with TRBJ1-1; no clear D. CDR1 LNHDA and CDR2 SQIVND come from the germline V gene (reference sequence). CDR3 size: 12 residues.

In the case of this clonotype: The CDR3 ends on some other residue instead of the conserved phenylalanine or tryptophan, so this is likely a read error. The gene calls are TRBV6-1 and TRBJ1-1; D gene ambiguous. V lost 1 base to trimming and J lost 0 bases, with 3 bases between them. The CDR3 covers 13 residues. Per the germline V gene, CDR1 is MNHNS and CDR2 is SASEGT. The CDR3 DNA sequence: TGTGCCAGCAGTGAAGGGGTGAACACTGAAGCTTTCTGT. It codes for CASSEGVNTEAFC.